This is a list of T cell receptor beta chains from one sample in a study of blood T cell repertoires in COVID-19. TCRdb keeps only in-frame clones here, not all; method: immunoSEQ multiplex PCR. The profile shows about 29,000 clones, roughly nine tenths of them singletons. Sequenced input: peripheral blood. The origin of the receptors is a human donor in a cohort sampled during active COVID-19. Each CDR3 is given with its conserved first and last residue. The order of the fields is V gene, J gene, D gene, clone size, CDR3 protein, CDR3 DNA. The D gene is left open where the match is weak. Size is omitted from some rows. Given values are once, few, many or a class for expanded clones.

V gene: TRBV4-1; J gene: TRBJ1-5; D gene: TRBD1; clone size: NA; CDR3 protein: CASSQVDRGRFYQPQHF; CDR3 DNA: TGCGCCAGCAGCCAGGTGGACAGGGGGCGTTTTTACCAGCCCCAGCATTTT
V gene: TRBV7-2; J gene: TRBJ1-4; D gene: TRBD1; clone size: NA; CDR3 protein: CASSHNRGGEKLFF; CDR3 DNA: TGTGCCAGCAGCCACAACAGGGGGGGTGAAAAACTGTTTTTT
V gene: TRBV7-9; J gene: TRBJ2-6; D gene: NA; clone size: NA; CDR3 protein: CASTTTGLAGANVLTF; CDR3 DNA: TGTGCCAGCACCACAACGGGATTGGCTGGGGCCAACGTCCTGACTTTC
V gene: TRBV28; J gene: TRBJ1-2; D gene: NA; clone size: NA; CDR3 protein: CASSLLDSFYGYTF; CDR3 DNA: TGTGCCAGCAGTTTACTGGACAGCTTCTATGGCTACACCTTC
V gene: TRBV4-3; J gene: TRBJ2-3; D gene: NA; clone size: NA; CDR3 protein: CASSQEWGATDTQYF; CDR3 DNA: TGCGCCAGCAGCCAAGAATGGGGAGCAACAGATACGCAGTATTTT
V gene: TRBV4-1; J gene: TRBJ2-3; D gene: TRBD2; clone size: NA; CDR3 protein: CASSQATSVSTDTQYF; CDR3 DNA: TGCGCCAGCAGCCAAGCTACTAGCGTTAGCACAGATACGCAGTATTTT
V gene: TRBV2; J gene: TRBJ1-2; D gene: TRBD1; clone size: once; CDR3 protein: CASSRDSSTNYGYTF; CDR3 DNA: TGTGCCAGCAGCAGGGACAGCTCAACTAACTATGGCTACACCTTC
V gene: TRBV3-1/TRBV3-2; J gene: TRBJ1-2; D gene: TRBD1; clone size: NA; CDR3 protein: CASSQGTGSFRDGYTF; CDR3 DNA: TGTGCCAGCAGCCAAGGGACAGGGAGTTTTCGGGATGGCTACACCTTC
V gene: TRBV4-1; J gene: TRBJ1-1; D gene: NA; clone size: NA; CDR3 protein: CASSQEYRWDTEAFF; CDR3 DNA: TGCGCCAGCAGCCAAGAATACAGGTGGGACACTGAAGCTTTCTTT
V gene: TRBV30; J gene: TRBJ2-5; D gene: TRBD2; clone size: NA; CDR3 protein: CAWSVRLTSGGEETQYF; CDR3 DNA: TGTGCCTGGAGTGTACGTCTAACTAGCGGGGGGGAAGAGACCCAGTACTTC
V gene: TRBV30; J gene: TRBJ2-7; D gene: NA; clone size: NA; CDR3 protein: CAWSVRAYEQYF; CDR3 DNA: TGTGCCTGGAGTGTACGAGCCTACGAGCAGTACTTC
V gene: TRBV6-5; J gene: TRBJ1-2; D gene: NA; clone size: NA; CDR3 protein: CASWQADYGYTF; CDR3 DNA: TGTGCCAGCTGGCAGGCTGACTATGGCTACACCTTC
V gene: TRBV20-1; J gene: TRBJ2-7; D gene: TRBD1; clone size: NA; CDR3 protein: CSASPGTGGYEQYF; CDR3 DNA: TGCAGTGCTAGTCCCGGGACAGGGGGCTACGAGCAGTACTTC
V gene: TRBV19; J gene: TRBJ2-5; D gene: TRBD1; clone size: NA; CDR3 protein: CASSRGQGAGETQYF; CDR3 DNA: TGTGCCAGTAGTCGGGGACAGGGGGCCGGGGAGACCCAGTACTTC
V gene: TRBV6-5; J gene: TRBJ1-3; D gene: NA; clone size: NA; CDR3 protein: CASSYMRTSGNTIYF; CDR3 DNA: TGTGCCAGCAGTTACATGCGCACCTCTGGAAACACCATATATTTT
V gene: TRBV2; J gene: TRBJ2-7; D gene: NA; clone size: NA; CDR3 protein: CASSENSLGSGEQYF; CDR3 DNA: TGTGCCAGCAGTGAAAACTCATTAGGCTCGGGCGAGCAGTACTTC
V gene: TRBV4-3; J gene: TRBJ1-4; D gene: NA; clone size: NA; CDR3 protein: CASSQDFSPGTNEKLFF; CDR3 DNA: TGCGCCAGCAGCCAAGACTTTTCCCCCGGGACTAATGAAAAACTGTTTTTT
V gene: TRBV30; J gene: TRBJ2-7; D gene: NA; clone size: NA; CDR3 protein: CAWSVRGGTYEQYF; CDR3 DNA: TGTGCCTGGAGTGTACGTGGGGGGACCTACGAGCAGTACTTC
V gene: TRBV30; J gene: TRBJ2-3; D gene: NA; clone size: NA; CDR3 protein: CAWTGGSTDTQYF; CDR3 DNA: TGTGCCTGGACTGGAGGGAGCACAGATACGCAGTATTTT